The clone carrying this TCR beta chain appeared a few times. The sample has other DNA sequences that encode this CDR3 too. The researchers put approximately 200,000 CFSE-labeled responder cells into plates with approximately 200,000 irradiated, violet-dye-labeled stimulator cells. V was pared by 4 bases and J by 5 bases, with 4 bases of the junction left unmatched. The CDR3 contains 15 residues. The germline V gene encodes CDR1 SGHRS and CDR2 YFSETQ. This entry comes from a study of graft-versus-host responses after intestinal transplantation. The study, taken as a whole, reports: Some GvH clones appeared in ileal mucosa or blood before recipient bone marrow. Allografts of one patient group, those with graft-donor T cell macrochimerism, had high graft-versus-host to host-versus-graft clonal ratios.

Assay used: immunoSEQ multiplex PCR; TCRdb lists only in-frame clones, some missing. This sample yields just over 20,000 clones, of which roughly 41% are seen a single time; over 1.5% belongs to the top ten. J is TRBJ2-5 and V is TRBV5-1, with TRBD2 matching over 14 bases. This material consisted of alloreactive CD8+ T cells from a mixed lymphocyte reaction culture, taken before intestinal transplant. Subset reported: CFSE-low proliferating T cells sorted from roughly six-day pre-transplant mixed lymphocyte reaction (GvH or HvG direction). The origin of this receptor is a human patient who received an intestinal transplant. CDR3 nucleotide sequence: TGCGCCAGCAGCCTGGGACTAGCGGGAGTGGAGACCCAGTACTTC. It yields the protein CASSLGLAGVETQYF.